This T cell receptor (beta chain) was identified during a study of T cell responses to AZD1222 COVID-19 vaccine. Details on this clone: Its matching antigen is unknown.

Produced via immunoSEQ multiplex PCR; TCRdb's table is partial and in-frame only. The table shows approximately 140,000 clones, with roughly 90% occurring only once. Investigators merged groups given second doses at roughly 4 or roughly 12 weeks. Findings and limits, study-wide: Sampling captured repertoires only after the peak T cell response. Spike-specific TCR breadth rose after two AZD1222 doses, and depth rose as well.

V was pared by 4 bases and J by 4 bases, with 10 bases between. The CDR3 runs 13 residues. CDR1 is SGHAT and CDR2 is FQNNGV in the germline V gene. Sequencing used peripheral blood, obtained 28 days after the second AZD1222 dose. This chain joins TRBV11-2 and TRBJ1-1, with D unclear. This sequence was found in an adult who received the AZD1222 COVID-19 vaccine. CDR3: CASSSRPGTEAFF. As DNA, the CDR3 is TGTGCCAGCAGCTCCCGACCTGGCACTGAAGCTTTCTTT.